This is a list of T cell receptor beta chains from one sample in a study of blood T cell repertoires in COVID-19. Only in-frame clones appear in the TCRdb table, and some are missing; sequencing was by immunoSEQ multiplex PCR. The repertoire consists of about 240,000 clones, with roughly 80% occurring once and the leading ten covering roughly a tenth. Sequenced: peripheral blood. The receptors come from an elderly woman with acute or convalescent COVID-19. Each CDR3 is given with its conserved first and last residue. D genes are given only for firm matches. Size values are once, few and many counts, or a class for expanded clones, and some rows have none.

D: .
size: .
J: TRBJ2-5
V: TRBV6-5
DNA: TGTGCCAGCAGTTACAACGGACAGACCCTTGGGACCCAGTACTTC
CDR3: CASSYNGQTLGTQYF

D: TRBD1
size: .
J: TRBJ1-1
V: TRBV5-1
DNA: TGCGCCAGCAGCCCCATCCCGGGACAGGGGGCGGCAGCTTTCTTT
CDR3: CASSPIPGQGAAAFF

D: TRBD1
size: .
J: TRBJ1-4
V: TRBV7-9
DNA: TGTGCCAGCAGCCAACCATCAGGGGGCAATGAAAAACTGTTTTTT
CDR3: CASSQPSGGNEKLFF

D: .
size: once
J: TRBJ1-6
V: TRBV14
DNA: TGTGCCAGCAGCGCGGGACTCAAGAATTCACCCCTCCACTTT
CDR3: CASSAGLKNSPLHF

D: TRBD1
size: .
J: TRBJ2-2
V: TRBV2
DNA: TGTGCCAGCAGCGTCGGGACAGCGAACACCGGGGAGCTGTTTTTT
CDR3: CASSVGTANTGELFF

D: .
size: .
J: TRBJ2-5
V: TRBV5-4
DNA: TGTGCCAGCAGCCCCTCAGGGGACCAAGAGACCCAGTACTTC
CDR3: CASSPSGDQETQYF

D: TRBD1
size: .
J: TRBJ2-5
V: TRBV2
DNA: TGTGCCACAACGACAGGGGTGGAGACCCAGTACTTC
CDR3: CATTTGVETQYF

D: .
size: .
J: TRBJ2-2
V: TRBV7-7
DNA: TGTGCTAGCAGCCCGCGGGGGCGGGCGAACACCGGGGAGCTGTTTTTT
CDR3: CASSPRGRANTGELFF

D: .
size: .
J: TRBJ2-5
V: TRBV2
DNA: TGTGCCAGCAGCCCGGGAGCCCCCGGACGGGAGACCCAGTACTTC
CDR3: CASSPGAPGRETQYF

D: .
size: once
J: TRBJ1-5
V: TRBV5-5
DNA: TGTGCCAGCAGCTTACTCGGTAGCAATCAGCCCCAGCATTTT
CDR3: CASSLLGSNQPQHF

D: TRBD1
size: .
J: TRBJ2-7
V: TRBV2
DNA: TGTGCCAGCTCTCGGGACAGGGTTTACGAGCAGTACTTC
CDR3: CASSRDRVYEQYF

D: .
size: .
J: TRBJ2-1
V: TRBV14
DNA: TGTGCCAGCAGCCAAGAGATAGGGGCTCCCAATGAGCAGTTCTTC
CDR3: CASSQEIGAPNEQFF

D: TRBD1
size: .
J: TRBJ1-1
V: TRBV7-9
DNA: TGTGCCAGCAGCTTAGGACAGGGGGACACTGAAGCTTTCTTT
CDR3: CASSLGQGDTEAFF

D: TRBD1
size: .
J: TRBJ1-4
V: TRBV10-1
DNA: TGCGCCAGCACCAGACAGGGGGCCCCTCCGATAGCAAATGAAAAACTGTTTTTT
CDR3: CASTRQGAPPIANEKLFF

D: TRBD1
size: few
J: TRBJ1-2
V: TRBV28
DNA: TGTGCCAGCAGTTTACAGGACAGGGTTCAGCATGGCTACACCTTC
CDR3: CASSLQDRVQHGYTF

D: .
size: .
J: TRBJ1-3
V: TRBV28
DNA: TGTGCCACCAATACCCCCAGTGGAAACACCATATATTTT
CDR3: CATNTPSGNTIYF

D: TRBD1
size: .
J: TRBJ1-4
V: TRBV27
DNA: TGTGCCAGCAGACGACCGGGACAGGGCAATGAAAAACTGTTTTTT
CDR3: CASRRPGQGNEKLFF

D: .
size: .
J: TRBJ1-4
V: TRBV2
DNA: TGTGCCAGCACCGAAATGAAGGTGGTGGGCGAAAAACTGTTTTTT
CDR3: CASTEMKVVGEKLFF